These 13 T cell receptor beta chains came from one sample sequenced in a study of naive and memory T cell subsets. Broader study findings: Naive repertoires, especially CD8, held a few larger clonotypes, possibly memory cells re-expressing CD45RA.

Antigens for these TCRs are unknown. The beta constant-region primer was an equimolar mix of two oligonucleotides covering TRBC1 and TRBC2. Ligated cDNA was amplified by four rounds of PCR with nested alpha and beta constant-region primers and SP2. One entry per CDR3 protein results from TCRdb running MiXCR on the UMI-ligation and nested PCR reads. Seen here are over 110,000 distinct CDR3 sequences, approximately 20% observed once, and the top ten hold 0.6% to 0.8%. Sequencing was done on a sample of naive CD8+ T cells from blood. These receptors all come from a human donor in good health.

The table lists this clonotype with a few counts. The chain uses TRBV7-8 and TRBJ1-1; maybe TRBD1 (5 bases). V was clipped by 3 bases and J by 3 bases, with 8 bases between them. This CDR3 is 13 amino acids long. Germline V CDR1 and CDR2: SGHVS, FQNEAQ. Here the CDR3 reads CASSFWGYTEAFF. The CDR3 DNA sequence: TGTGCCAGCAGCTTTTGGGGCTACACTGAAGCTTTCTTT.

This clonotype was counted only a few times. CDR3 nucleotide sequence: TGCAGTGCTGGGGGGACTAGCGGGAGTGAGGGCACAGATACGCAGTATTTT. Amino acid sequence: CSAGGTSGSEGTDTQYF. The chain recombines TRBV20-1 with TRBJ2-3; TRBD2 matches 14 bases. The CDR3 extends over 17 amino acids. Losses at the gene ends were 5 bases for V and 1 base for J; bases not matched to a gene: 8. The germline V gene encodes CDR1 DFQATT and CDR2 SNEGSKA (reference sequence).

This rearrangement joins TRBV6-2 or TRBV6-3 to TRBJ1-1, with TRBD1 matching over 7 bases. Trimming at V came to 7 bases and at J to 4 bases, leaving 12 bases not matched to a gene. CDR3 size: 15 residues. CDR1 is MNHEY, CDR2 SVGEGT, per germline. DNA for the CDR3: TGTGCCAGCAACAAGGGGACAGCGGGAGGCACTGAAGCTTTCTTT. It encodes CASNKGTAGGTEAFF.

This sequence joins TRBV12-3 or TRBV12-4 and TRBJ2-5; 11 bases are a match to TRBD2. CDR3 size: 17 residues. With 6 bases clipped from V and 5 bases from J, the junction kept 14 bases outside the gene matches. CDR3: CASSPRVSGGGGETQYF. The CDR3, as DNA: TGTGCCAGCAGCCCTAGGGTTAGCGGGGGGGGGGGCGAGACCCAGTACTTC.

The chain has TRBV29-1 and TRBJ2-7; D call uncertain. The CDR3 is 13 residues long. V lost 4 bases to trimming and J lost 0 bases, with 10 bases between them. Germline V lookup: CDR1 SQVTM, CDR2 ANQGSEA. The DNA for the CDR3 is TGCAGCGTTGGCCGCGGCAGCTCCTACGAGCAGTACTTC. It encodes CSVGRGSSYEQYF.

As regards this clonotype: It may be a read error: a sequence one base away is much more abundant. The CDR3 DNA reads TGCGCCAACAGCCAGGTGGCAGGGCCGAACACTGAAGCTTTCTTT. It specifies CANSQVAGPNTEAFF. This chain uses TRBV4-1 with TRBJ1-1; weak D call: TRBD1 (5 bases). The CDR3 runs 15 residues. CDR1 is MGHRA and CDR2 is YSYEKL in the germline V gene.

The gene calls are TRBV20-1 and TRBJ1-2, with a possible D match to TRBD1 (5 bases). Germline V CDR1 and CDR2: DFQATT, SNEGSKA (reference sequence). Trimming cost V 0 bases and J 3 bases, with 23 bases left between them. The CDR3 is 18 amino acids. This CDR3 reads CSARDYVDSRGLDYGYTF. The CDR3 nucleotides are TGCAGTGCTAGAGATTACGTCGATTCCCGGGGCCTTGACTATGGCTACACCTTC.

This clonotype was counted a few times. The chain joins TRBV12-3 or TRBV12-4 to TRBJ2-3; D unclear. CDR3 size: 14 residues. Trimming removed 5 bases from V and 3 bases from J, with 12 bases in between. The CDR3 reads CASSGVGPTDTQYF. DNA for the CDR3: TGTGCCAGCAGTGGGGTTGGGCCGACAGATACGCAGTATTTT.

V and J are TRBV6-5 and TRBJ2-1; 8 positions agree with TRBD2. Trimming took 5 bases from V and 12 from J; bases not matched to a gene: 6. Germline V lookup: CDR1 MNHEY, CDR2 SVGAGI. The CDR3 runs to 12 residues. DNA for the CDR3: TGTGCCAGCAGTCCCGGACTAGCAGGGCAGTTCTTC. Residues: CASSPGLAGQFF.

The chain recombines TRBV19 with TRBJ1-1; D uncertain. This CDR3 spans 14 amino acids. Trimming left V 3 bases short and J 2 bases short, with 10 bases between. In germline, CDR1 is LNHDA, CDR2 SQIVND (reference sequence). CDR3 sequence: CASSILGPNTEAFF. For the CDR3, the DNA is TGTGCCAGTAGTATCTTGGGCCCAAACACTGAAGCTTTCTTT.

CDR3 in DNA: TGTGCCAGCAGATACGGGACAGAGGAGGGCTACACCTTC. Translating gives CASRYGTEEGYTF. The rearrangement joins TRBV12-3 or TRBV12-4 to TRBJ1-2; 7 nucleotides match TRBD1. The junction had 9 bases not matched to a gene; V was cut back by 6 bases and J by 8 bases. This CDR3 has 13 amino acids.

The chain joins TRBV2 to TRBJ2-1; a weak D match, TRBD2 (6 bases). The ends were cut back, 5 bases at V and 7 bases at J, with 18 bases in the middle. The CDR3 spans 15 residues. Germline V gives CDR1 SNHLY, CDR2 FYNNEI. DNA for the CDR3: TGTGCCAGCAGTCCGTCGGGAGAGGGGATGAATGAGCAGTTCTTC. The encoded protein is CASSPSGEGMNEQFF.

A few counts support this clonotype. This CDR3 is CASSFEREGLNEQFF. CDR3 in DNA: TGTGCCAGCAGTTTCGAGCGGGAGGGCCTTAATGAGCAGTTCTTC. The chain recombines TRBV12-3 or TRBV12-4 with TRBJ2-1, with 10 bases matching TRBD2. The V segment lost 3 bases and the J segment 7 bases; nucleotides outside the gene matches: 6. The CDR3 is 15 amino acids.